The 9 T cell receptor beta chains in this list originate from one sample, sequenced in a study of CD8 T cells in Susac syndrome (dated by TCRdb to between 2017 and 2020). Library preparation was by the immunoSEQ multiplex PCR assay. RNA was extracted using the RNeasy kit, and about 0.5 to 1 microgram was reverse transcribed with random hexamers. TCRdb reprocessing: public reads trimmed at Q25 with fastp, clones called with MiXCR, in-frame beta chains kept. Each record represents a unique CDR3 protein, reported with the most common genes and DNA among its rows. Counted in this sample were about 210,000 distinct CDR3 sequences; 95% of them appeared once. The leading ten clones occupy 0.075% to 0.095% of the sample. Material for sequencing was CD4+ T cells from PBMCs. These receptor sequences come from a human donor with multiple sclerosis.

The CDR3 coding sequence is TGCGCCAGCAGCTCGGGGGAAGAGACCCAGTACTTC. Translating it yields CASSSGEETQYF. The rearrangement uses TRBV5-1 and TRBJ2-5, with a tentative D call TRBD2 (6 bases). CDR3 length: 12 residues. V lost 3 bases and J lost 3, with 6 bases in between. From germline, CDR1 is SGHRS and CDR2 YFSETQ.

This rearrangement joins TRBV29-1 to TRBJ1-1, with TRBD1 matching 11 bases. V shed 8 bases and J 0 bases; nucleotides not matched to a gene: 8. The germline gives CDR1 SQVTM, CDR2 ANQGSEA. The CDR3 loop spans 15 amino acids. The CDR3 sequence is CSCWDRGGMNTEAFF. The CDR3 region has the DNA TGCAGCTGCTGGGACAGGGGGGGAATGAACACTGAAGCTTTCTTT. The full variable domain, rest sourced from reference TRBV29-1 and TRBJ1-1, is SAVISQKPSRDICQRGTSLTIQCQVDSQVTMMFWYRQQPGQSLTLIATANQGSEATYESGFVIDKFPISRPNLTFSTLTVSNMSPEDSSIYLCSCWDRGGMNTEAFFGQGTRLTVV.

V usage is TRBV25-1 and J usage is TRBJ1-1, with a tentative D call TRBD1 (5 bases). The CDR3 contains 15 residues. V was shortened by 5 bases and J by 4 bases, with 17 bases between the two germline ends. Germline-derived CDR1 and CDR2 are MGHDK and SYGVNS. CDR3 in DNA: TGTGCCAGCAGTCCGATCCCTCCGGGGCGCACTGAAGCTTTCTTT. It yields the protein CASSPIPPGRTEAFF.

The chain links TRBV20-1 to TRBJ2-7; D gene uncertain. CDR1 and CDR2 (germline): DFQATT, SNEGSKA (reference sequence). V lost 0 bases, J lost 6 bases, and 6 bases lay in between. The CDR3 is 11 residues long. In nucleotides, the CDR3 is TGCAGTGCTAGAGAGACCCGCGAGCAGTACTTC. Encoded protein: CSARETREQYF.

This clonotype was picked up one time. This chain links TRBV28 with TRBJ1-2; D is ambiguous. Germline CDR1 MDHEN, CDR2 SYDVKM. Trimming removed 11 bases at V and 0 bases at J, with 16 bases between. This CDR3 contains 14 residues. As DNA, the CDR3 is TGTGCCGGTCGCGGCGGAACGACTAACTATGGCTACACCTTC. It translates to CAGRGGTTNYGYTF.

The CDR3 protein is CASSLGNTAYEQYF. CDR3 sequence (DNA): TGCGCCAGCAGCTTAGGAAACACCGCCTACGAGCAGTACTTC. The gene calls are TRBV5-1 and TRBJ2-7; D gene unclear. The CDR3 extends over 14 amino acids. Trimming removed 2 bases from V and 2 bases from J, with 11 bases in between. In germline, CDR1 is SGHRS, CDR2 YFSETQ. The full variable domain, its missing parts supplied by reference TRBV5-1 and TRBJ2-7, is KAGVTQTPRYLIKTRGQQVTLSCSPISGHRSVSWYQQTPGQGLQFLFEYFSETQRNKGNFPGRFSGRQFSNSRSEMNVSTLELGDSALYLCASSLGNTAYEQYFGPGTRLTVT.

V gene TRBV12-3 or TRBV12-4 combines with J gene TRBJ2-1; 9 positions agree with TRBD2. Trimming removed 5 bases from V and 7 bases from J; junction bases left unmatched: 6. This CDR3 has 14 amino acids. The CDR3 sequence is CASSSSGRRNEQFF. The CDR3 DNA sequence: TGTGCCAGCAGTAGCAGCGGGAGGAGGAATGAGCAGTTCTTC.

This chain links TRBV6-5 with TRBJ2-7; no clear D. The CDR3 is made up of 16 amino acids. Trimming stripped 2 bases from V and 2 bases from J, with 16 bases between. CDR1 and CDR2 (germline): MNHEY, SVGAGI. The CDR3 DNA follows: TGTGCCAGCAGTTACGTCCAAGGCAGCCGGACCTACGAGCAGTACTTC. Translation: CASSYVQGSRTYEQYF.

The chain couples TRBV28 to TRBJ2-7, with D possibly matching TRBD1 (5 bases). Trimming shortened V by 6 bases and J by 3 bases, and 12 bases separated the two germline ends. This CDR3 is 13 amino acids long. Germline V gives CDR1 MDHEN, CDR2 SYDVKM. The CDR3 DNA sequence: TGTGCCAGCAGCCAAGCAGGGCTCTACGAGCAGTACTTC. Protein sequence: CASSQAGLYEQYF.